This T cell receptor (beta chain) derives from a study of blood T cell repertoires in COVID-19. Some clones are missing from TCRdb's copy, which holds only in-frame ones; the method was immunoSEQ multiplex PCR. Seen here are about 240,000 clones, 80% to 85% observed once, and the top ten hold about an eighth. CDR3 length equals 16 residues. The J segment lost 0 bases and the V segment lost 6 bases, leaving 11 bases of the junction unmatched. CDR1 is SQVTM and CDR2 is ANQGSEA in the germline V gene. This sequence joins TRBV29-1 and TRBJ1-2; 9 nucleotides align to TRBD1. The clonotype originates from a woman aged 55-69 years with active or convalescent COVID-19. Sequenced input: peripheral blood. The CDR3 nucleotides read TGCAGCGTCCTCCCCCGGGACAGGGTGGCTAACTATGGCTACACCTTC. Translated, it gives CSVLPRDRVANYGYTF.